This T cell receptor (beta chain) was documented in a study of T cell changes during pregnancy in multiple sclerosis. TCRdb's table, derived via immunoSEQ multiplex PCR, lists solely in-frame clones and lacks some. The sample consists of 85,000 to 120,000 clones, 91% of them appearing once. The V end lost 1 base, the J end lost 3 bases, and 13 bases lay between the germline ends. CDR3 length: 15 amino acids. Germline V CDR1 and CDR2: SGHTA, FQGTGA. Material: peripheral blood, obtained before pregnancy. This clonotype was sampled from a female donor with multiple sclerosis, enrolled in a pregnancy study. The chain recombines TRBV7-3 with TRBJ2-7; no clear D. CDR3 residues: CASSLSASSIYEQYF. CDR3 DNA sequence: TGTGCCAGCAGCTTAAGCGCTTCCTCCATCTACGAGCAGTACTTC. Variable domain in full (rest from reference TRBV7-3 and TRBJ2-7): GAGVSQTPSNKVTEKGKYVELRCDPISGHTALYWYRQSLGQGPEFLIYFQGTGAADDSGLPNDRFFAVRPEGSVSTLKIQRTERGDSAVYLCASSLSASSIYEQYFGPGTRLTVT.